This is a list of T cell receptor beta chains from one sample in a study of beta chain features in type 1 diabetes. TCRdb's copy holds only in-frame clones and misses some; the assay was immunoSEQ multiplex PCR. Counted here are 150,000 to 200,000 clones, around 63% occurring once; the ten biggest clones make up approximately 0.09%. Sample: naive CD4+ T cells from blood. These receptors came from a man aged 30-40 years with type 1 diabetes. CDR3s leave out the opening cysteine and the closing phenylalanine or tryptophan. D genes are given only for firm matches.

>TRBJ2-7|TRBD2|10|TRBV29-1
SATSVFDEQY
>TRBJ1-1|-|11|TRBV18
ASSQGMNTEAF
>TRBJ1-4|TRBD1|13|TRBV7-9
ASSPLGTGDEKLF
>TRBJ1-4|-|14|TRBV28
ASSFDSGQDNEKLF
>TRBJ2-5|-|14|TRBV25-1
ASSDSQFGSQETQY
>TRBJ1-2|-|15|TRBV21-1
ATRCRPPRLGNYGYT
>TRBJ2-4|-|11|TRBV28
ASRNSDKNIQY
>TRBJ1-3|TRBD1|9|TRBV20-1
SVGQGDTIY
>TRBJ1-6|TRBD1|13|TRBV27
ASSSGQVYNSPLH
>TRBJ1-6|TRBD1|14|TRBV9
ASSVEPGQGRSPLH
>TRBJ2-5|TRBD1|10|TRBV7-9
ASTGGWETQY
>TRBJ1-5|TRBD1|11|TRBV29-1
SVGTGANQPQH
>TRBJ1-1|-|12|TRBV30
AWSSARGTSEAF
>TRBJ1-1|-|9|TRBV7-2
ASSFRAEAF
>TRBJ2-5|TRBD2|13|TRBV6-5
ASSRPSGGGETQY
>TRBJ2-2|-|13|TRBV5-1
ASSLGRLNTGELF
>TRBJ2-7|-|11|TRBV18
ASSPRDIYEQY
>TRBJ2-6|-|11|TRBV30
AWGASGANVLT
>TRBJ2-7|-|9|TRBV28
ASSLGRAQY
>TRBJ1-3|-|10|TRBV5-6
ASGGPGNTIY
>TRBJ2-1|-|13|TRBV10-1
ASSDSGLGNNEQF
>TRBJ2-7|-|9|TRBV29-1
SVRFTYEQY
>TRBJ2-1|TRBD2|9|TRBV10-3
AIGTNNEQF
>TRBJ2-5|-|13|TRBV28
ASSDGTQGLKTQY
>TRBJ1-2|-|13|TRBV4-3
ASSQSIGGPYGYT
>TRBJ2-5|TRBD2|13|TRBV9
ASSVSSGGPETQY
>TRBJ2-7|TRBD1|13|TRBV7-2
ASSLAAGGSYEQY
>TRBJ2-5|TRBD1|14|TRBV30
AWSNVGTGNQETQY
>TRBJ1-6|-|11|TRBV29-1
SVATDYNSPLH
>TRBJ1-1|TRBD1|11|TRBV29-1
SVRTGGLAEAF
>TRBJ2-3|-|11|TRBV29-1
SVRGGSTDTQY
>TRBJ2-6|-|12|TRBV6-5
ASSASAGANVLT
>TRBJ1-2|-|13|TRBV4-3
ASSYNGLANYGYT
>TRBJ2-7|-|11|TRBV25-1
ASSEWGQGEQY
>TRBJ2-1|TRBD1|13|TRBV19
ASSTGQGVYNEQF
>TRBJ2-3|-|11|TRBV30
AWSGQGGDTQY
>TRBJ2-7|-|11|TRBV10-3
AISRVQDYEQY
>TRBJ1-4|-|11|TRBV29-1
SVGRARNEKLF
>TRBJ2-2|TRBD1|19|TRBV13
ASSFTTGFTGDRLNTGELF
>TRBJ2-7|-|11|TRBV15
ATSRGRFYEQY